These 7 T cell receptor beta chains share one sample of origin, sequenced in a study of human T cells and chemical hapten exposure. Time point in this sample: patch test 1, 2 weeks after DPC sensitization. Treatment defined: therapeutic diphenylcyclopropenone sensitization with weekly scalp DPC. A single record per CDR3 protein comes from TCRdb applying MiXCR to the RACE reads. Of under 200,000 distinct CDR3 sequences listed, roughly 15% are singletons. The sample was whole blood, taken in connection with sensitization to the hapten diphenylcyclopropenone (DPC). Every receptor here comes from a woman in her 30s with alopecia areata. Some clones in this sample may be carry-over from other donors' samples.

This clonotype was seen a handful of times. This chain uses TRBV6-6 with TRBJ2-2; 7 bases map to TRBD1. This CDR3 comprises 15 residues. The germline gives CDR1 MNHNY, CDR2 SVGAGI (reference sequence). V trimming: 6 bases; J trimming: 3 bases; junction bases outside the gene matches: 7. Here the CDR3 reads CASRTGQADTGELFF. The CDR3 DNA is TGTGCCAGCAGAACAGGACAGGCAGACACCGGGGAGCTGTTTTTT.

This clonotype was detected a few times. This chain links TRBV7-9 with TRBJ2-5; D could derive from TRBD1 or TRBD2 (6 bases each). Germline V gene lookup returns CDR1 SEHNR and CDR2 FQNEAQ (reference sequence). Trimming shortened V by 11 bases and J by 5 bases, and 18 bases separated the two germline ends. This CDR3 spans 13 amino acids. The CDR3 bases are TGTGCCGGGGGCAGCCGTCGGGAGGAGACCCAGTACTTC. It yields the protein CAGGSRREETQYF.

This clonotype has a handful of counts. This chain connects TRBV13 to TRBJ1-6; D not resolved. Trimming removed 0 bases from V and 0 bases from J, with 15 bases in between. CDR3 length: 19 residues. Germline CDR1 PRHDT, CDR2 FYEKMQ (reference sequence). As DNA, the CDR3 is TGTGCCAGCAGCTTAGGCCTCAGGAAAGGGAGCTCCTATAATTCACCCCTCCACTTT. It translates to CASSLGLRKGSSYNSPLHF.

The CDR3: CASTPMSSYNEQFF. The CDR3 DNA sequence: TGTGCCAGCACTCCTATGAGCTCCTACAATGAGCAGTTCTTC. The chain links TRBV9 to TRBJ2-1; unclear D gene. This CDR3 contains 14 residues. CDR1 is SGDLS and CDR2 is YYNGEE in the germline V gene. Trimming removed 6 bases at V and 0 bases at J, with 10 bases between.

The sample holds many counts of this clonotype. V gene TRBV4-1 combines with J gene TRBJ1-2; TRBD1 aligns across 9 bases. The J segment lost 5 bases and the V segment lost 1 base, leaving 11 bases of the junction unmatched. The CDR3 runs to 17 residues. Germline assignment: CDR1 MGHRA and CDR2 YSYEKL. CDR3 loop: CASSQGPGTGRRYGYTF. For the CDR3, the DNA is TGCGCCAGCAGCCAAGGGCCGGGGACAGGGAGAAGGTATGGCTACACCTTC.

The chain combines TRBV7-2 with TRBJ2-7; D unresolved. Germline CDR1 SGHTA, CDR2 FQGNSA. The CDR3 length is 13 residues. V was cut by 0 bases and J by 5 bases, with 8 bases left in between. CDR3 DNA sequence: TGTGCCAGCAGCTTAGCGATCAAAGACGAGCAGTACTTC. This encodes CASSLAIKDEQYF.

This clonotype was recorded at least ten times. The chain carries TRBV4-3 and TRBJ2-5, with 14 bases identical to TRBD2. With V trimmed by 3 bases and J by 3 bases, 6 bases remained unmatched. The germline V gene has CDR1 LGHNA and CDR2 YSLEER. This CDR3 has 17 amino acids. The CDR3 nucleotides read TGCGCCAGCAGCCAGATGACTAGCGGGAGGGCCAAAGAGACCCAGTACTTC. Translated, it gives CASSQMTSGRAKETQYF.